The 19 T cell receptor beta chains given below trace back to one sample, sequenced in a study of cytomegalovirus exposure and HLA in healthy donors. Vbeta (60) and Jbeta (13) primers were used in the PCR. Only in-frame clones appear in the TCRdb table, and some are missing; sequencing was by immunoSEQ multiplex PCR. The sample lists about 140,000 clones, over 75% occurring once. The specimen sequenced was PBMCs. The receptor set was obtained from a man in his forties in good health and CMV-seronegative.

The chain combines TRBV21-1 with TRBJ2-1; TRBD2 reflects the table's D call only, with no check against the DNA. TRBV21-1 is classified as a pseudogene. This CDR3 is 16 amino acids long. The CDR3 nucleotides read TGTGCGAGGGGACTAGCGGGAGTGGGTCGCGGCTATGAGCAGTTCTTC. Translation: CARGLAGVGRGYEQFF.

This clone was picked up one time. CDR3 DNA sequence: TGTGCCAGCTCCAAAGGGGGGACTAGCGGCTACGAGCAGTACTTC. Translation: CASSKGGTSGYEQYF. V gene TRBV18 combines with J gene TRBJ2-7; 11 positions agree with TRBD2. Germline CDR1 and CDR2: KGHSH and LQKENI. Germline trimming cut 6 bases from V and 3 bases from J; bases unmatched to any gene: 7. The CDR3 sequence is 15 residues long. The complete variable domain, with remaining parts taken from reference TRBV18 and TRBJ2-7, reads NAGVMQNPRHLVRRRGQEARLRCSPMKGHSHVYWYRQLPEEGLKFMVYLQKENIIDESGMPKERFSAEFPKEGPSILRIQQVVRGDSAAYFCASSKGGTSGYEQYFGPGTRLTVT.

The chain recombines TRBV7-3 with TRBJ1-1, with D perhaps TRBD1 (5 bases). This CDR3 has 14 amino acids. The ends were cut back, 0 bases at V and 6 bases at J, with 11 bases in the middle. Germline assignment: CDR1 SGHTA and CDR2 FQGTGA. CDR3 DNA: TGTGCCAGCAGCTTAACAGGGGATCCTTCTGAAGCTTTCTTT. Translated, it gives CASSLTGDPSEAFF.

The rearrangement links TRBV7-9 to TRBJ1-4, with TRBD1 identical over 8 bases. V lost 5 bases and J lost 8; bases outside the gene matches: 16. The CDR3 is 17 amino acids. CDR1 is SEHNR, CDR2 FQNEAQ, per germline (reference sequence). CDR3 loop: CASSQTGTGLRREKLFF. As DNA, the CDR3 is TGTGCCAGCAGCCAGACCGGGACAGGTCTAAGAAGGGAAAAACTGTTTTTT.

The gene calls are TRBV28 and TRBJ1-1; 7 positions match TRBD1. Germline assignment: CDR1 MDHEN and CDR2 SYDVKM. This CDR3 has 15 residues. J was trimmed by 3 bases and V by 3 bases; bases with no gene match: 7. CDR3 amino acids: CASSFLDRADTEAFF. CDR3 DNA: TGTGCCAGCAGTTTCCTCGACAGGGCGGACACTGAAGCTTTCTTT.

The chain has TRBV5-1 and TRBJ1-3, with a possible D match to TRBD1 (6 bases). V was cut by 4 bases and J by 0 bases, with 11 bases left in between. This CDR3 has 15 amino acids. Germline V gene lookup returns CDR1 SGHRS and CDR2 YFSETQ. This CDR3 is CASSPTGSSGNTIYF. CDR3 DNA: TGCGCCAGCAGCCCCACAGGGAGCTCTGGAAACACCATATATTTT.

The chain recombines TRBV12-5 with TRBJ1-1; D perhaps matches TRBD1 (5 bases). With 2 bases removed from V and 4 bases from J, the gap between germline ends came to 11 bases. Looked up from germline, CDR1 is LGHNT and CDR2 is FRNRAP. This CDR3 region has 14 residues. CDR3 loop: CASGLTGLATEAFF. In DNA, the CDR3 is TGTGCTAGTGGTTTGACGGGACTAGCCACTGAAGCTTTCTTT. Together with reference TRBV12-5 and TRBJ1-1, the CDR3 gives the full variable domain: DARVTQTPRHKVTEMGQEVTMRCQPILGHNTVFWYRQTMMQGLELLAYFRNRAPLDDSGMPKDRFSAEMPDATLATLKIQPSEPRDSAVYFCASGLTGLATEAFFGQGTRLTVV.

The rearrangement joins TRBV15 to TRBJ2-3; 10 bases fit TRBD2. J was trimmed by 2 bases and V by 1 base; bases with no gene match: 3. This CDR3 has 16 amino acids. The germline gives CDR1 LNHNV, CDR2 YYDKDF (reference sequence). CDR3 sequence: CATSRGLAGATDTQYF. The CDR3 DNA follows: TGTGCCACCAGCAGAGGGCTAGCGGGGGCCACAGATACGCAGTATTTT.

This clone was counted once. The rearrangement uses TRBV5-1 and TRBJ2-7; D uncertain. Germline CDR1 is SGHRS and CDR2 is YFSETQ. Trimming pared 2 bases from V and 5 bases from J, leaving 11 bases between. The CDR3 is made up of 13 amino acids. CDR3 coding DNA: TGCGCCAGCAGCTTTGAGCCCCAGGACGAGCAGTACTTC. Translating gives CASSFEPQDEQYF.

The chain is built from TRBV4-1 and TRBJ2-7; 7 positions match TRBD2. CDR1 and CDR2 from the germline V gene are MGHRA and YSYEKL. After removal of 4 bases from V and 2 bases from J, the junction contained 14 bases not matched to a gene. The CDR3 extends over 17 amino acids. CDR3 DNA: TGCGCCAGCAGCCCCCTGGCGCGCGGGAGCCCTCCCTACGAGCAGTACTTC. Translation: CASSPLARGSPPYEQYF.

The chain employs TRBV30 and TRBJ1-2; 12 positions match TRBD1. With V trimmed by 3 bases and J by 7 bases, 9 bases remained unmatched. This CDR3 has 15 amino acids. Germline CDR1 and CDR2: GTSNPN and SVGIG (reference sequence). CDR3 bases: TGTGCCTGGAGGGCCGGGACAGGGGGCCTGGTTGGCTACACCTTC. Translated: CAWRAGTGGLVGYTF.

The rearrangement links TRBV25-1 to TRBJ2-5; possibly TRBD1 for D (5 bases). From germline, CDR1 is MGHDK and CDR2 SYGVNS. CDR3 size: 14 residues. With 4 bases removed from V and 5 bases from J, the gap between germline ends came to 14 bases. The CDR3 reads CASSVYRLGETQYF. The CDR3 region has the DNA TGTGCCAGCAGTGTGTACAGGTTGGGTGAGACCCAGTACTTC.

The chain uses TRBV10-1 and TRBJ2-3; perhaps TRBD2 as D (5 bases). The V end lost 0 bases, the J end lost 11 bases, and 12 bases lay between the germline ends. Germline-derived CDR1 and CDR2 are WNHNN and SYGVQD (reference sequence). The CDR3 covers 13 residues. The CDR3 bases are TGCGCCAGCAGTGAGTCTCTTTGGGAGAAGCAGTATTTT. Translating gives CASSESLWEKQYF.

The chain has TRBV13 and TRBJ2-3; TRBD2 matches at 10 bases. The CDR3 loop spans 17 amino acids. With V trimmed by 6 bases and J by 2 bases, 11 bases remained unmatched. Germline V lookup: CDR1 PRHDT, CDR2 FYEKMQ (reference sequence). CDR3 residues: CASSGLLAGGSTDTQYF. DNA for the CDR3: TGTGCCAGCAGTGGTTTATTAGCGGGGGGCTCCACAGATACGCAGTATTTT.

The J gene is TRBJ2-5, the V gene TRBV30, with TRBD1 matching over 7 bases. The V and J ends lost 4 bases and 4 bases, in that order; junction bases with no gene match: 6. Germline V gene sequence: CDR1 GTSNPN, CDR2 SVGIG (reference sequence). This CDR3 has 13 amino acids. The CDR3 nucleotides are TGTGCCTGGACAGGACAGGTCGGAGAGACCCAGTACTTC. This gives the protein CAWTGQVGETQYF.

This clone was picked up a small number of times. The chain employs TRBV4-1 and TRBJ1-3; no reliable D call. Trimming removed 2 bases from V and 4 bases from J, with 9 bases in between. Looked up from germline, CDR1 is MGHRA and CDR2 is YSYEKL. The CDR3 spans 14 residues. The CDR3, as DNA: TGCGCCAGCAGCCAAATCCTTTCGGGAAACACCATATATTTT. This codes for CASSQILSGNTIYF.

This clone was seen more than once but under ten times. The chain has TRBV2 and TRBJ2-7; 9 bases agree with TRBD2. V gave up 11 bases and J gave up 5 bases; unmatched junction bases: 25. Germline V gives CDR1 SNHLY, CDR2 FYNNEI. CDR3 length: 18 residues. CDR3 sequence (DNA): TGTGCCGTGCCAGCAGTGAGGTATCACAGGACTAGCGCCGACGAGCAGTACTTC. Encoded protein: CAVPAVRYHRTSADEQYF.

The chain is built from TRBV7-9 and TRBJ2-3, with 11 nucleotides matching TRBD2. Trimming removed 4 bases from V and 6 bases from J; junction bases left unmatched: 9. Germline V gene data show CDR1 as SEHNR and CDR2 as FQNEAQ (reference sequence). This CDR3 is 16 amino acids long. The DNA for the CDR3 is TGTGCCAGCAGCTCCCTCGGACTAGCGGGTTTTGATACGCAGTATTTT. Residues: CASSSLGLAGFDTQYF.

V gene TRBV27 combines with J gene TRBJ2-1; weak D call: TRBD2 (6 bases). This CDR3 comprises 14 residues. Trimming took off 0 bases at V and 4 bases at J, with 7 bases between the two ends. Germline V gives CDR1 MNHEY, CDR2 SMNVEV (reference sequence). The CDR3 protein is CASSLSGGYNEQFF. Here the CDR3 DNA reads TGTGCCAGCAGTTTATCGGGGGGTTACAATGAGCAGTTCTTC.